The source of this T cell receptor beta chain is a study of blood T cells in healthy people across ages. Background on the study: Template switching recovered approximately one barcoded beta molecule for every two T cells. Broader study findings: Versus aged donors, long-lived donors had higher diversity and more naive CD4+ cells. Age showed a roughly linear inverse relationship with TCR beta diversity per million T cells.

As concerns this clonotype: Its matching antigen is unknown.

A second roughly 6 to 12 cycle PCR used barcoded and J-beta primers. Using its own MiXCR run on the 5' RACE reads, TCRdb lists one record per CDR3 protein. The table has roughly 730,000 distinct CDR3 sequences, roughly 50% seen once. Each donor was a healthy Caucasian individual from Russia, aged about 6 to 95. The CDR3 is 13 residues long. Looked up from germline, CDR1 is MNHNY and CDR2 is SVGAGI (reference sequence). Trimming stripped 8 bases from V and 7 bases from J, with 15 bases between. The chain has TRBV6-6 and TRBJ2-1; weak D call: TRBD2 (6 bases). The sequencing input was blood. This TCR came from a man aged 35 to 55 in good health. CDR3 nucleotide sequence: TGTGCCAGCTATAGCGGAGGGAGGAATGAGCAGTTCTTC. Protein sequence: CASYSGGRNEQFF.